A single TCR beta chain is shown here with its context. The data were obtained in a study of regulatory dendritic cells for organ transplantation. Libraries were prepared by immunoSEQ multiplex PCR; TCRdb keeps only in-frame clonotypes and omits some of them. The repertoire has fewer than 13,000 clones, roughly two thirds of them found once; the top ten carry 18%. The germline V and J ends were trimmed by 5 bases and 5 bases, with 15 bases remaining between them. Germline-derived CDR1 and CDR2 are SGHTA and FQGTGA. The CDR3 extends over 15 amino acids. The receptor's source is a human donor in good health. Input material: memory CD8+ T cells from blood. The subset was: CD45RO+ memory T cells. The gene calls are TRBV7-3 and TRBJ2-2; the D gene could be TRBD1 or TRBD2 (5 bases each). The DNA for the CDR3 is TGTGCCAGCAGCCCCCCGGGGCGCGGTACCGGGGAGCTGTTTTTT. Protein sequence: CASSPPGRGTGELFF.